This T cell receptor beta chain emerged from a study of blood T cell repertoires in COVID-19. There are 11 residues in the CDR3. V gave up 6 bases and J gave up 5 bases, with 10 bases separating them. Germline V gives CDR1 DFQATT, CDR2 SNEGSKA (reference sequence). Per the original methods: Amplification from reference gene primers served as the basis for estimated nucleated cell counts. The protocol was immunoSEQ multiplex PCR, while the TCRdb copy is restricted to in-frame clones and leaves out a portion. V and J calls and clone size are those listed in that table; D and trimming were worked out from the DNA. The data contain 150,000 or so clones, about 79% of them singletons.

V and J are TRBV20-1 and TRBJ2-5; maybe TRBD2 (5 bases). Sequencing used peripheral blood. The TCR comes from a woman between 50 and 59 years old with acute or convalescent COVID-19. The CDR3: CSAGDAETQYF. Written as DNA, the CDR3 is TGCAGTGCCGGGGATGCGGAGACCCAGTACTTC.